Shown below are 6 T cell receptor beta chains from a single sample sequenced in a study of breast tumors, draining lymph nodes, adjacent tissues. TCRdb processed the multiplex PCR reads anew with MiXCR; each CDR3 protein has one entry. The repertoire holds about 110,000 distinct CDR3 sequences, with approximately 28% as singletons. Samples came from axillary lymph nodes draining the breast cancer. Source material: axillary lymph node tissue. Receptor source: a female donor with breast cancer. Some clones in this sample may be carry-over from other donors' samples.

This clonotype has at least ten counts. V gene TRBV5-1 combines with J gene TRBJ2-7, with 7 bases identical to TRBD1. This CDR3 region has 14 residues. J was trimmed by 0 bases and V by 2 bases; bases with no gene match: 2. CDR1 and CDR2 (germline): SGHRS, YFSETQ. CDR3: CASSLQGHSYEQYF. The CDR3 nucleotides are TGCGCCAGCAGCTTACAGGGGCACTCCTACGAGCAGTACTTC. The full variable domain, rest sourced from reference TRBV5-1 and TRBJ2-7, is KAGVTQTPRYLIKTRGQQVTLSCSPISGHRSVSWYQQTPGQGLQFLFEYFSETQRNKGNFPGRFSGRQFSNSRSEMNVSTLELGDSALYLCASSLQGHSYEQYFGPGTRLTVT.

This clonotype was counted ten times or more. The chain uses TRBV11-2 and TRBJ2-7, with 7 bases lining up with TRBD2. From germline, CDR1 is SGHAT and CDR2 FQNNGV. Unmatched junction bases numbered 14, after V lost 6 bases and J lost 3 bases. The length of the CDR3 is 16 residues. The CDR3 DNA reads TGTGCCAGCAGTCACCACGGGGGGTCGGTAAGCTACGAGCAGTACTTC. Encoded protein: CASSHHGGSVSYEQYF.

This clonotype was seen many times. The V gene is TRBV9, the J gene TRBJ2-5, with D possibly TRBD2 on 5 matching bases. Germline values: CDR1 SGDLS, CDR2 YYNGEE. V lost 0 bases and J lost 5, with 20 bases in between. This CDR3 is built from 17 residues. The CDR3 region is CASSVVTPEYPGETQYF. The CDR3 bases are TGTGCCAGCAGCGTAGTAACCCCGGAATACCCGGGGGAGACCCAGTACTTC.

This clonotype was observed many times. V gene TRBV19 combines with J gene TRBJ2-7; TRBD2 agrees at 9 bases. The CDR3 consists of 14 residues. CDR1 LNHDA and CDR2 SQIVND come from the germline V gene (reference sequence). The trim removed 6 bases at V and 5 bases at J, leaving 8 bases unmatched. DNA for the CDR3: TGTGCCAGTAGAAGTAGCGGGAGACTCGACGAGCAGTACTTC. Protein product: CASRSSGRLDEQYF.

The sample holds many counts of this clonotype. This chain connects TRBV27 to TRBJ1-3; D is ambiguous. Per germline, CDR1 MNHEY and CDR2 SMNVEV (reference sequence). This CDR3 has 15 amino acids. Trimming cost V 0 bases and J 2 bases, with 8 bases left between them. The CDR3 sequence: CASSLSTAPGNTIYF. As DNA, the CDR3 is TGTGCCAGCAGTTTATCGACGGCTCCTGGAAACACCATATATTTT.

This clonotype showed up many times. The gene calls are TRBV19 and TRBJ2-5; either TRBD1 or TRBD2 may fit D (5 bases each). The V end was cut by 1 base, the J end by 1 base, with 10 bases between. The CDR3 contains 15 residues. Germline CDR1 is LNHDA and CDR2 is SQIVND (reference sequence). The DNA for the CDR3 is TGTGCCAGTAGTATAGGAGGGGTAGGCCAAGAGACCCAGTACTTC. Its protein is CASSIGGVGQETQYF.